This T cell receptor beta chain was recovered during a study of CD8+ T cells in alopecia areata. Researchers took lesional scalp punch biopsies and peripheral blood from people who were alopecia areata patients. General study points: Shared TCR sequences were less clear between patients than in mice, possibly partly from HLA diversity.

This clone was recorded a few times. Its antigen remains unknown. The CDR3 runs 16 residues. Germline CDR1 MNHNS, CDR2 SASEGT. V was trimmed by 4 bases and J by 2 bases, leaving 18 bases between them. Sequencing templates came from extracted RNA that was reverse transcribed into cDNA. Method: immunoSEQ multiplex PCR; TCRdb's copy keeps in-frame clones and lacks some. The profile covers some 30,000 clones, with around 62% appearing a single time and approximately 19% taken by the ten largest. The sequencing input was NKG2D-high CD8+ T cells sorted from blood. This receptor was obtained from a human donor with alopecia areata. The V call is TRBV6-1, the J call TRBJ2-7; tentatively, D is TRBD1 (5 bases). The CDR3 DNA sequence: TGTGCCAGCAGTGGCATCCCAGGGCCGGCACCCTACGAGCAGTACTTC. Encoded protein: CASSGIPGPAPYEQYF.